This T cell receptor (beta chain) appears in the sequencing data of a study of Ad26.COV2.S vaccination and SARS-CoV-2 variants. At the level of the study: The study gave Ad26.COV2.S intramuscularly, once or twice 56 days apart.

The V and J ends lost 4 bases and 4 bases respectively, with 17 bases between them. Germline CDR1 reads SGHAT; CDR2 reads FQNNGV. This CDR3 has 15 residues. This clone was recorded once. No antigen is known for it. Treatment: 19 received Ad26.COV2.S at low or high dose, single or two shots; 5 received placebo; per-sample allocation not given. At day 63 after the first vaccine or placebo injection, samples were drawn. Boston supplied an adult donor aged 18-55 years. The method was immunoSEQ multiplex PCR; TCRdb's version includes in-frame clones alone and lacks a portion of them. The sample records over 350,000 clones, about 88% being singletons. Study results and caveats: Post-vaccination spike-specific CD8+ and CD4+ T cell responses reportedly had substantial breadth.

The receptor's source is a person between 18 and 60 years old who received the Ad26.COV2.S COVID-19 vaccine or a placebo. The source material was peripheral blood, sampled in a trial of Ad26.COV2.S vaccine versus placebo. V usage is TRBV11-2 and J usage is TRBJ2-7, with D perhaps TRBD2 (6 bases). DNA for the CDR3: TGTGCCAGCAGCTACCCACACGGAGGGCCGTACGAGCAGTACTTC. Residues: CASSYPHGGPYEQYF. Drawing the rest from reference TRBV11-2 and TRBJ2-7, the complete variable domain is EAGVAQSPRYKIIEKRQSVAFWCNPISGHATLYWYQQILGQGPKLLIQFQNNGVVDDSQLPKDRFSAERLKGVDSTLKIQPAKLEDSAVYLCASSYPHGGPYEQYFGPGTRLTVT.